This TCR beta chain was obtained from a study of control samples from healthy donors and cancer patients. The germline gives CDR1 MNHNY, CDR2 SVGAGI (reference sequence). The CDR3 totals 11 residues. V shed 2 bases and J shed 5 bases, with 3 bases lying between them. TCRdb's copy holds only in-frame clones and misses some; the assay was immunoSEQ multiplex PCR. The repertoire includes 50,000 or so clones, roughly 93% of them detected once, and about a quarter sits in the top ten. This sequence joins TRBV6-6 and TRBJ1-1; D ambiguous. The clonotype was recovered from a woman aged 50 to 60 with head and neck cancer. Material: PBMCs. The CDR3 here is CASSYGTEAFF. The CDR3 nucleotides are TGTGCCAGCAGTTACGGTACTGAAGCTTTCTTT.